The next 9 T cell receptor beta chains were all read from a single sample in a study of molecular identifiers for immune sequencing clone quantification. TCRdb passed the PCR reads through MiXCR, listing each CDR3 protein once. This table has just under 650,000 distinct CDR3 sequences, nearly 20% appearing once. The sample was naive CD8+ T cells from blood, with Jurkat cell RNA spiked in. Subset indicated: FACS-sorted CD8+CD4-CCR7+CD45RA+ naive T cells. These TCRs come from a human donor in good health. Some libraries in this study had Jurkat cell RNA spiked in.

This clonotype occurred many times. V and J are TRBV6-5 and TRBJ2-7; D is undetermined. Trimming removed 5 bases at V and 7 bases at J, with 12 bases between. Germline-derived CDR1 and CDR2 are MNHEY and SVGAGI. The length of the CDR3 is 12 residues. The CDR3 is CASSPGAREQYF. The CDR3, as DNA: TGTGCCAGCAGTCCAGGTGCGAGGGAGCAGTACTTC.

V and J are TRBV18 and TRBJ2-1; D may match TRBD1 or TRBD2 (5 bases each). The CDR3 is made up of 16 amino acids. CDR1 and CDR2 from the germline V gene are KGHSH and LQKENI. V was trimmed by 2 bases and J by 1 base, leaving 12 bases between them. The CDR3, as DNA: TGTGCCAGCTCACCAGACAGCGGTCGGTCCTACAATGAGCAGTTCTTC. Residues: CASSPDSGRSYNEQFF.

This clonotype was seen many times. In nucleotides, the CDR3 is TGCGCCAGCAGCCAAGGGGTCCGGATGGATGGCTACACCTTC. It yields the protein CASSQGVRMDGYTF. The V gene is TRBV4-1, the J gene TRBJ1-2; D ambiguous. This CDR3 spans 14 amino acids. Germline CDR1 is MGHRA and CDR2 is YSYEKL. V lost 1 base and J 6 bases, leaving 12 bases between the germline ends.

At least ten counts were recorded for this clonotype. This chain uses TRBV4-3 with TRBJ2-1, with 9 bases matching TRBD1. CDR1 is LGHNA, CDR2 YSLEER, per germline. The V and J ends lost 3 bases and 5 bases, in that order; junction bases with no gene match: 8. This CDR3 has 16 residues. For the CDR3, the DNA is TGCGCCAGCAGCCAGCAAGGGACAGGGCGGGACAATGAGCAGTTCTTC. This codes for CASSQQGTGRDNEQFF.

Many counts were recorded for this clonotype. V usage is TRBV6-2 or TRBV6-3 and J usage is TRBJ1-5, with no clear D. The V end was cut by 5 bases, the J end by 5 bases, with 13 bases between. Per the germline V gene, CDR1 is MNHEY and CDR2 is SVGEGT. CDR3 length: 14 residues. The CDR3 loop reads CASSAGQTYQPQHF. CDR3 DNA: TGTGCCAGCAGTGCGGGCCAAACCTATCAGCCCCAGCATTTT.

In its sample, this clonotype was seen many times. The chain couples TRBV5-6 to TRBJ2-5, with D hard to call. The germline V gene has CDR1 SGHDT and CDR2 YYEEEE. This CDR3 spans 13 amino acids. V was clipped by 2 bases and J by 7 bases, with 12 bases between them. This CDR3 reads CASSFGVVGTQYF. For the CDR3, the DNA is TGTGCCAGCAGCTTTGGGGTGGTAGGGACCCAGTACTTC.

This clonotype has ten or more counts. This chain links TRBV20-1 with TRBJ2-3; 9 bases align to TRBD2. V lost 0 bases and J lost 4; bases outside the gene matches: 11. CDR3 length: 17 amino acids. Germline CDR1 is DFQATT and CDR2 is SNEGSKA (reference sequence). CDR3 residues: CSARDLGGRAAADTQYF. CDR3 DNA sequence: TGCAGTGCTAGAGATTTAGGCGGGAGGGCCGCCGCAGATACGCAGTATTTT.

This clonotype was counted at least ten times. This chain uses TRBV20-1 with TRBJ2-7, with D possibly matching TRBD2 (5 bases). CDR1 is DFQATT, CDR2 SNEGSKA, per germline (reference sequence). Trimming stripped 1 base from V and 7 bases from J, with 14 bases between. The CDR3 loop spans 13 amino acids. CDR3 nucleotide sequence: TGCAGTGCTAGAGGGCCGGGGTCGAAAGAGCAGTACTTC. Protein sequence: CSARGPGSKEQYF.

This clonotype showed up many times. This CDR3 is CASQGTSGYQETQYF. The CDR3 DNA reads TGTGCCAGTCAAGGTACTAGCGGCTACCAAGAGACCCAGTACTTC. This chain connects TRBV19 to TRBJ2-5; 8 bases map to TRBD2. V dropped 8 bases and J dropped 0; count of bases not matched to a gene: 8. CDR1 and CDR2 from the germline V gene are LNHDA and SQIVND (reference sequence). The CDR3 is 15 residues long.